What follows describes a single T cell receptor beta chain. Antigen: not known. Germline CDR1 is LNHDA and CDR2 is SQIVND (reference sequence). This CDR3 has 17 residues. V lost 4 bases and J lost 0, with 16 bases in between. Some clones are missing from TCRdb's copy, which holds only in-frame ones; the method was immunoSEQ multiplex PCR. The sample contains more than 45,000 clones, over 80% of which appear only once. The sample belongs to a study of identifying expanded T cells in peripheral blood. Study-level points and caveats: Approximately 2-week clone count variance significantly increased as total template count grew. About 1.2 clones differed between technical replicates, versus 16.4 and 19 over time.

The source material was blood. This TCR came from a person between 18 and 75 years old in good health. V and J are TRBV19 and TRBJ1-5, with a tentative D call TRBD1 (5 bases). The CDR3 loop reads CASSRGFSGSSNQPQHF. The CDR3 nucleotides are TGTGCCAGTAGTAGAGGATTCTCAGGGAGTAGCAATCAGCCCCAGCATTTT.